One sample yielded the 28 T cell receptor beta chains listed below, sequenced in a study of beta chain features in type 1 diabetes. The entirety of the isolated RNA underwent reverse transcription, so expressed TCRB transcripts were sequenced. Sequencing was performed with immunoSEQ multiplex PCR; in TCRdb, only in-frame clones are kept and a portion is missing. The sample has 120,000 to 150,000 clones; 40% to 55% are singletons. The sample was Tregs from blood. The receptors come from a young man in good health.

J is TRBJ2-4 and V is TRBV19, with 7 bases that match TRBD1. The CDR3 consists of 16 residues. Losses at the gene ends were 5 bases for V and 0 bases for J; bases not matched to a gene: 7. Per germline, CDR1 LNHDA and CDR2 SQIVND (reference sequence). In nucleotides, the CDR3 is TGTGCCAGTAGTCCTAGACAGGGCCTAGCCAAAAACATTCAGTACTTC. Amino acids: CASSPRQGLAKNIQYF.

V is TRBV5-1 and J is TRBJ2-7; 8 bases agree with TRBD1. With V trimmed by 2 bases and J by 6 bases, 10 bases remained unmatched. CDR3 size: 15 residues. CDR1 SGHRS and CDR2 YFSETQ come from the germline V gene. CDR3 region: CASSLLQGAGFEQYF. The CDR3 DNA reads TGCGCCAGCAGCTTACTTCAGGGGGCAGGTTTCGAGCAGTACTTC. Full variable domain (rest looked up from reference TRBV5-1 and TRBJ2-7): KAGVTQTPRYLIKTRGQQVTLSCSPISGHRSVSWYQQTPGQGLQFLFEYFSETQRNKGNFPGRFSGRQFSNSRSEMNVSTLELGDSALYLCASSLLQGAGFEQYFGPGTRLTVT.

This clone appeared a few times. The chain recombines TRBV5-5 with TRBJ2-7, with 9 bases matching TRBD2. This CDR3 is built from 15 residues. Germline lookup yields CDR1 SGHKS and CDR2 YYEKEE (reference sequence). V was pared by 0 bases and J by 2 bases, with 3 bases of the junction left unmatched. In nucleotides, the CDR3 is TGTGCCAGCAGCTTGGTTCCTAGCGGGGCCTACGAGCAGTACTTC. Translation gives CASSLVPSGAYEQYF.

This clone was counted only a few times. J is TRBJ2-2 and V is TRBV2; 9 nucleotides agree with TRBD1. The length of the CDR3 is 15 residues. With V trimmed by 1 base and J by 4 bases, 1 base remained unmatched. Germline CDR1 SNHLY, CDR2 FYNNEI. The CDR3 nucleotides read TGTGCCAGCAGTGAAGGACAGGGGGGCACCGGGGAGCTGTTTTTT. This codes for CASSEGQGGTGELFF.

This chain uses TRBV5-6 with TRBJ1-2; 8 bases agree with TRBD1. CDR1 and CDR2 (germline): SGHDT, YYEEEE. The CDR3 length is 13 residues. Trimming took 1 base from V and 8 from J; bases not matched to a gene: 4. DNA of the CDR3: TGTGCCAGCAGCTTGCAGGGGGCGAGGGGCTACACCTTC. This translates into CASSLQGARGYTF.

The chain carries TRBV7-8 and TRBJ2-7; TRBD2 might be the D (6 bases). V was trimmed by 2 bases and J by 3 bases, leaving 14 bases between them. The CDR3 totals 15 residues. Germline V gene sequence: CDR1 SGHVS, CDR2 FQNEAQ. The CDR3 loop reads CASSLFSGDNYEQYF. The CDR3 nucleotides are TGTGCCAGCAGCTTATTTTCGGGGGATAACTACGAGCAGTACTTC. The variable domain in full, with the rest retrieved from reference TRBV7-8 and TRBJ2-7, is GAGVSQSPRYKVAKRGQDVALRCDPISGHVSLFWYQQALGQGPEFLTYFQNEAQLDKSGLPSDRFFAERPEGSVSTLKIQRTQQEDSAVYLCASSLFSGDNYEQYFGPGTRLTVT.

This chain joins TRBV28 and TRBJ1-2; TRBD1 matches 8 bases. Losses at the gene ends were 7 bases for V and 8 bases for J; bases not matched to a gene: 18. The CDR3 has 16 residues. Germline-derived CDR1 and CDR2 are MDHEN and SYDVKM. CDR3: CASTSTGAGTRGGYTF. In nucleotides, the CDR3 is TGTGCCAGCACATCGACAGGGGCGGGGACGAGAGGAGGCTACACCTTC.

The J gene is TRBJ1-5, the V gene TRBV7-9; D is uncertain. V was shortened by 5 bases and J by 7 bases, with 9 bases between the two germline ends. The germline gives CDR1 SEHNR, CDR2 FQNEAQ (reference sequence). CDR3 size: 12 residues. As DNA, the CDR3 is TGTGCCAGCAGCGCGGCATGGCAGCCCCAGCATTTT. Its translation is CASSAAWQPQHF.

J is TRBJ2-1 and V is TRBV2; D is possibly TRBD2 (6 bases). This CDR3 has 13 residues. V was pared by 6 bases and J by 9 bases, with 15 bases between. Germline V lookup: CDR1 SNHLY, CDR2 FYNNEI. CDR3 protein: CASSGGARTEQFF. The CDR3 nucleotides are TGTGCCAGCAGCGGAGGGGCCCGGACTGAGCAGTTCTTC.

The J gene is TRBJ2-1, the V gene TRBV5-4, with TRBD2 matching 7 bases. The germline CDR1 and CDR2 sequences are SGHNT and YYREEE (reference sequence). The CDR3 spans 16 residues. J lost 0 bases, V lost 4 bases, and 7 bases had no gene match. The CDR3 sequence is CASSPETSYSYNEQFF. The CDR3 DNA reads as TGTGCCAGCAGCCCGGAGACTAGCTACTCCTACAATGAGCAGTTCTTC.

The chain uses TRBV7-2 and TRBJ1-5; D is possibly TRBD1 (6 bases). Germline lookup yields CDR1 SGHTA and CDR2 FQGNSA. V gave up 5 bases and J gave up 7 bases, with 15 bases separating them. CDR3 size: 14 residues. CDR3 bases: TGTGCCAGCAGCCCCCGAGGGGGGGTGCAGCCCCAGCATTTT. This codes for CASSPRGGVQPQHF.

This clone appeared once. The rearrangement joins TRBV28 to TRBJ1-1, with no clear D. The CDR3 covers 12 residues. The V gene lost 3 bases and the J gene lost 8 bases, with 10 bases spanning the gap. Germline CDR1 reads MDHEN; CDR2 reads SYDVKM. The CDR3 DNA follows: TGTGCCAGCAGTTTGCTAGCGGAGGAAGCTTTCTTT. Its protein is CASSLLAEEAFF.

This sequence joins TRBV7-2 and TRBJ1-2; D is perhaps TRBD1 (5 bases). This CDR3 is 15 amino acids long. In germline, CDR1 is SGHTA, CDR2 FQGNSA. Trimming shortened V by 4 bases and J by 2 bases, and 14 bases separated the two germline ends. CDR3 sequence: CASSWQGMGNYGYTF. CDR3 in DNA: TGTGCCAGCAGCTGGCAGGGCATGGGAAACTATGGCTACACCTTC.

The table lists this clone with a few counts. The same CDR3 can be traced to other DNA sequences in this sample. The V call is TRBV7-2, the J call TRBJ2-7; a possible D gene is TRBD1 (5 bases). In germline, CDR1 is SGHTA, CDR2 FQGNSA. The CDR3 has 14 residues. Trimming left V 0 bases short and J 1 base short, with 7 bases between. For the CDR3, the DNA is TGTGCCAGCAGCTTAGCGACAGTATCCTACGAGCAGTACTTC. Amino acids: CASSLATVSYEQYF.

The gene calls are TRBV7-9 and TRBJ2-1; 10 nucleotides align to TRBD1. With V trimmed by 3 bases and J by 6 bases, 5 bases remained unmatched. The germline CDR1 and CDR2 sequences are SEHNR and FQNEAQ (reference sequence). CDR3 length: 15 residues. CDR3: CASSLAGQGLNEQFF. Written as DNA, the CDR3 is TGTGCCAGCAGCTTGGCGGGACAGGGGCTCAATGAGCAGTTCTTC.

The CDR3 spells CASRAGSNSPLHF. The CDR3 nucleotides are TGTGCCAGCAGGGCGGGGTCGAATTCACCCCTCCACTTT. The V and J genes are TRBV6-6 and TRBJ1-6, with D unclear. The length of the CDR3 is 13 residues. The germline V gene encodes CDR1 MNHNY and CDR2 SVGAGI (reference sequence). With 6 bases removed from V and 7 bases from J, the gap between germline ends came to 10 bases.

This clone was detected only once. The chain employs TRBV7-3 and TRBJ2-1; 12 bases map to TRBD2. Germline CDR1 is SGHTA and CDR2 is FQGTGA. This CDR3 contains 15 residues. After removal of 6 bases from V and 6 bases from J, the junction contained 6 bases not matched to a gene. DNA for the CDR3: TGTGCCAGCAGTCTAGCGGGAGGGCAGACCAATGAGCAGTTCTTC. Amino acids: CASSLAGGQTNEQFF. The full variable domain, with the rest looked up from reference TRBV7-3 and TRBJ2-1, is GAGVSQTPSNKVTEKGKYVELRCDPISGHTALYWYRQSLGQGPEFLIYFQGTGAADDSGLPNDRFFAVRPEGSVSTLKIQRTERGDSAVYLCASSLAGGQTNEQFFGPGTRLTVL.

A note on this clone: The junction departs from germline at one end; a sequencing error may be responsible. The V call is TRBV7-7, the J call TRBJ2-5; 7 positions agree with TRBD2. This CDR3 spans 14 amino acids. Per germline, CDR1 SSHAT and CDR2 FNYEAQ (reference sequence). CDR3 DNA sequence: TGTGCTAGCAGCTCATTCGTAGCGGGAGAGACCCAGTACTTC. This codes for CASSSFVAGETQYF.

In DNA, the CDR3 is TGTGCCAGCAGCTTCGATTATGGAGGCTGGAATGGCTACACCTTC. Its protein is CASSFDYGGWNGYTF. This chain uses TRBV11-2 with TRBJ1-2; unclear D gene. CDR1 SGHAT and CDR2 FQNNGV come from the germline V gene. The CDR3 totals 15 residues. The V gene lost 3 bases and the J gene lost 6 bases, with 17 bases spanning the gap.

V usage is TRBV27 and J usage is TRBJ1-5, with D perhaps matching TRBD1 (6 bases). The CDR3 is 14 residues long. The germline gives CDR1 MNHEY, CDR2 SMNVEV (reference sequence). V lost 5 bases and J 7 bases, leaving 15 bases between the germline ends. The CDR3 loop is CASSPRTVGQPQHF. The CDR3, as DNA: TGTGCCAGCAGTCCACGGACAGTGGGGCAGCCCCAGCATTTT.

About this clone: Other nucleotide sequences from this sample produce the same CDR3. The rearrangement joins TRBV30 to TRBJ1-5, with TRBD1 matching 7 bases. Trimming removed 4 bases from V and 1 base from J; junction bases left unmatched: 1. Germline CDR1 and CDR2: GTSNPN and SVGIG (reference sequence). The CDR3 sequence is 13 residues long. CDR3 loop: CAWNRGSNQPQHF. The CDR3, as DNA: TGTGCCTGGAACAGGGGAAGCAATCAGCCCCAGCATTTT.

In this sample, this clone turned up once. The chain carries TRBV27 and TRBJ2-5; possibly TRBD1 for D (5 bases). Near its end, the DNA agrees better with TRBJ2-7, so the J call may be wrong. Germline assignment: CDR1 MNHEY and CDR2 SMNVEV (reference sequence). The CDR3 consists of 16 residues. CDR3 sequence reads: CASSLTSVGPTYEQYF. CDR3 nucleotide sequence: TGTGCCAGCAGTTTGACTTCCGTGGGGCCAACCTACGAGCAGTACTTC.

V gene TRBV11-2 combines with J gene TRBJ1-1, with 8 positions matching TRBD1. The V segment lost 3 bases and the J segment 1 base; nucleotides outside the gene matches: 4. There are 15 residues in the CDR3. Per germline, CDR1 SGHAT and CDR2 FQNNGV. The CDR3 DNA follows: TGTGCCAGCAGCTTCATGACAGGGGCGAACACTGAAGCTTTCTTT. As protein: CASSFMTGANTEAFF.

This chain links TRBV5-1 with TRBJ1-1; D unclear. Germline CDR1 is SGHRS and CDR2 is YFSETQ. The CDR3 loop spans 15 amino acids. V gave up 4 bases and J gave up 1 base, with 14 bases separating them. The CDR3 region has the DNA TGCGCCAGCAGCCTAGTCGGGGATTCGAACACTGAAGCTTTCTTT. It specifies CASSLVGDSNTEAFF.

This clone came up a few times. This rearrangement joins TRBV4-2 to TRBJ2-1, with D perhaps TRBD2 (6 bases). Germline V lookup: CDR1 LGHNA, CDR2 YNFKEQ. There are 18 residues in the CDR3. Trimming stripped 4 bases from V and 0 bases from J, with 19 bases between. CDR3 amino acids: CASSPTPGRDFSYNEQFF. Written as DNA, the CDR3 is TGTGCCAGCAGCCCGACCCCCGGGCGGGACTTCTCCTACAATGAGCAGTTCTTC.

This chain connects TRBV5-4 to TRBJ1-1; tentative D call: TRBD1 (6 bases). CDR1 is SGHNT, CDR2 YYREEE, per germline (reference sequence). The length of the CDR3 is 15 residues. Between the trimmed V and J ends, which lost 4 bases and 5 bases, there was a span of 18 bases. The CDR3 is CASSPHRVRRTEAFF. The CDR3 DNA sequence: TGTGCCAGCAGCCCCCACAGGGTCCGACGGACTGAAGCTTTCTTT.

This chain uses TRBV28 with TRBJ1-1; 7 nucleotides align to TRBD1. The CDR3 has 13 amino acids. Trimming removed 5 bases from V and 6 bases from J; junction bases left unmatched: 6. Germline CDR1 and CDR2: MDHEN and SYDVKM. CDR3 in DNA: TGTGCCAGCAGTGTAACAGGGGACGCTGAAGCTTTCTTT. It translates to CASSVTGDAEAFF.

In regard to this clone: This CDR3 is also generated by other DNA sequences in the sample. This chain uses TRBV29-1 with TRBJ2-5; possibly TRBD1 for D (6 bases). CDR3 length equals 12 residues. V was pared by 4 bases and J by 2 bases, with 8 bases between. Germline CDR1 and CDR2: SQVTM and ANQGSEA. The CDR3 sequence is CSVVRGQETQYF. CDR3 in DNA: TGCAGCGTTGTAAGGGGGCAAGAGACCCAGTACTTC.